This T cell receptor beta chain was found in a study of CD8 T cells in Susac syndrome. Study in general: Among the Susac syndrome patients sequenced, over 5 had active disease and about eight were in remission.

Random hexamers were used to reverse transcribe roughly 0.5 to 1 ug of RNA. TCRdb fed the immunoSEQ multiplex PCR reads into MiXCR, producing one record per CDR3 protein. Among around 170,000 distinct CDR3 sequences listed, roughly 95% were seen once. The sequence came from a human donor with Susac syndrome. Source material: CD4+ T cells from PBMCs.

CDR3 loop: CASSSRLTDRGTDTQYF. Here the CDR3 DNA reads TGTGCCAGCAGCTCTCGATTAACGGACAGGGGCACAGATACGCAGTATTTT. This rearrangement joins TRBV7-3 to TRBJ2-3, with 8 bases fitting TRBD1. The CDR3 runs to 17 residues. J was trimmed by 1 base and V by 4 bases; bases with no gene match: 10. CDR1 SGHTA and CDR2 FQGTGA come from the germline V gene.